The T cell receptor beta chain described here comes from a study of T-cell reconstitution after alpha-beta-depleted transplantation in children. V was trimmed by 4 bases and J by 2 bases, leaving 9 bases between them. There are 14 residues in the CDR3. The TCRbeta library incorporated unique molecular identifiers. A single record per CDR3 protein comes from TCRdb applying MiXCR to the PCR reads. The profile shows around 480,000 distinct CDR3 sequences, roughly 33% of them singletons. The V call is TRBV12-3 or TRBV12-4, the J call TRBJ1-3; the D is unclear. This clonotype was obtained from a human donor who donated a stem cell graft to a child with aplastic anemia. The sample here was PBMCs from the stem cell graft donor, taken from the stem cell graft. CDR3 nucleotides: TGTGCCAGCAGTTCCACTGAAGCTGGAAACACCATATATTTT. As protein: CASSSTEAGNTIYF.